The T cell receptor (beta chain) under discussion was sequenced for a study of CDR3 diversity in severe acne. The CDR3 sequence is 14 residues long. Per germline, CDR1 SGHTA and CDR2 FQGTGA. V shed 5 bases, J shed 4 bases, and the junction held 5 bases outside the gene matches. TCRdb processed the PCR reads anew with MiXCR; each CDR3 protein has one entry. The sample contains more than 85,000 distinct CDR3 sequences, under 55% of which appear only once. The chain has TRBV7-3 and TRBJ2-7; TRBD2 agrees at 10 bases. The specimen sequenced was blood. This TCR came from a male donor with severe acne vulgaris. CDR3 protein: CASSQGSGRYEQYF. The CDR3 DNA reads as TGTGCCAGCAGCCAAGGTAGCGGGAGGTACGAGCAGTACTTC.